These T cell receptor beta chains were read from a single sample in a study of human T cells and chemical hapten exposure. TCRdb used MiXCR to reprocess the RACE reads, holding one entry per CDR3 protein. The sample has 190,000 or so distinct CDR3 sequences, approximately 29% seen once. Here the sequenced sample was whole blood, taken in connection with sensitization to the hapten diphenylcyclopropenone (DPC). The source of these receptors is a woman in her thirties with alopecia areata. Some clones in this sample may be carry-over from other donors' samples. The CDR3 runs from the conserved cysteine through the conserved F or W. The order of the fields is V gene, clone size, J gene, D gene, CDR3 DNA, CDR3 protein. The D gene is left open where the match is weak. Some rows have no size entry. The others give once, few or many, or a class for an expanded clone.

>TRBV28|.|TRBJ2-7|.
TGTGCCAGCAGTTTCAGCAGCACGGGGTACGAGCAGTACTTC
CASSFSSTGYEQYF
>TRBV29-1|.|TRBJ2-3|.
TGCAGCGTTGAATTGTTCGGGAGAGCGGCAGATACGCAGTATTTT
CSVELFGRAADTQYF
>TRBV5-1|few|TRBJ2-2|.
TGCGCCAGCAGCTTTATGGGACACGGGGAGCTGTTTTTT
CASSFMGHGELFF
>TRBV27|.|TRBJ2-7|.
TGTGCCAGCAGTTTATGGTCCGGGGACGAGCAGTACTTC
CASSLWSGDEQYF
>TRBV7-6|once|TRBJ2-2|TRBD2
TGTGCCAGCAGCTTAGCGCGGGGGGGCACCGGGGAGCTGTTTTTT
CASSLARGGTGELFF
>TRBV4-3|.|TRBJ2-1|.
TGCGCCAGCAGCCAAGATGGTAGCGTTTCATCGGCCGGTGGGCAGTTCTTC
CASSQDGSVSSAGGQFF
>TRBV20-1|.|TRBJ1-2|.
TGCAGTGCTAGGTCAGCCTCCTATGGCTACACCTTC
CSARSASYGYTF
>TRBV9|few|TRBJ1-1|.
TGTGCCAGCAGCGTAGGAGACTGGAACACTGAAGCTTTCTTT
CASSVGDWNTEAFF
>TRBV9|few|TRBJ1-6|.
TGTGCCAGCAGCTTCCGGGCCCAGAATTCACCCCTCCACTTT
CASSFRAQNSPLHF
>TRBV11-2|few|TRBJ1-3|.
TGTGCCAGCAGCTTAGCGGGAGACACCATATATTTT
CASSLAGDTIYF
>TRBV29-1|many|TRBJ2-2|.
TGCAGCGTTGCACCCGTTCTCGGGGACGGCGGGGAGCTGTTTTTT
CSVAPVLGDGGELFF
>TRBV9|many|TRBJ1-2|.
TGTGCCAGCAGCGTAGGACGCTATGGCTACACCTTC
CASSVGRYGYTF
>TRBV4-2|.|TRBJ1-1|.
TGTGCCAGCAGCCCTGCAAGGAGGACTGAAGCTTTCTTT
CASSPARRTEAFF
>TRBV28|.|TRBJ1-2|.
TGTGCCAGCAGCACAGGGCCCGCTTCCTACACCTTC
CASSTGPASYTF
>TRBV6-2/TRBV6-3|.|TRBJ2-2|.
TGTGCCAGCAGTCACTACGAGGCCACCGGGGAGCTGTTTTTT
CASSHYEATGELFF
>TRBV20-1|.|TRBJ2-3|TRBD2
TGCAGTGCTAGCCTTAGCGGGAGCCTCCCAGATACGCAGTATTTT
CSASLSGSLPDTQYF
>TRBV2|few|TRBJ2-7|.
TGTGCCAGCATAAGGAGCTCCTACGAGCAGTACTTC
CASIRSSYEQYF
>TRBV20-1|.|TRBJ1-6|.
TGCAGTGCTAAACGGCGCTATAATTCACCCCTCCACTTT
CSAKRRYNSPLHF
>TRBV28|.|TRBJ2-1|.
TGTGCCAGCAGTTTCGGTGGAAGCTCCTACAATGAGCAGTTCTTC
CASSFGGSSYNEQFF
>TRBV6-2/TRBV6-3|.|TRBJ2-3|TRBD2
TGTGCCAGCAGTTACCGAGCGGGAGTCTCCAGCACAGATACGCAGTATTTT
CASSYRAGVSSTDTQYF
>TRBV20-1|.|TRBJ2-7|TRBD2
TGCAGTGCTAGAGATGGGCTAGCGGGAGGGGATCGGACCTACGAGCAGTACTTC
CSARDGLAGGDRTYEQYF
>TRBV14|many|TRBJ1-5|.
TGTGCCAGCAGCCAAGGGGGGTCTAGCAATCAGCCCCAGCATTTT
CASSQGGSSNQPQHF
>TRBV21-1|few|TRBJ2-7|.
TGTGCCAGCAGCAAAGAACAGGGAACCAACGAGCAGTACTTC
CASSKEQGTNEQYF
>TRBV27|few|TRBJ2-7|.
TGTGCCAGCAGGCTAGGTATGGGGTCCTACGAGCAGTACTTC
CASRLGMGSYEQYF
>TRBV6-2/TRBV6-3|few|TRBJ2-3|TRBD2
TGTGCCAGCAGTCAGAGAGCGGGAGGCCCCGATACGCAGTATTTT
CASSQRAGGPDTQYF
>TRBV7-2|.|TRBJ1-6|.
TGTGCCAGCAGCTCCCCCCGGGGGACCTATAATTCACCCCTCCACTTT
CASSSPRGTYNSPLHF
>TRBV5-6|.|TRBJ1-2|.
TGTGCCAGCAGCTTCGGGGGGGCCCCACGACATGGCTACACCTTC
CASSFGGAPRHGYTF